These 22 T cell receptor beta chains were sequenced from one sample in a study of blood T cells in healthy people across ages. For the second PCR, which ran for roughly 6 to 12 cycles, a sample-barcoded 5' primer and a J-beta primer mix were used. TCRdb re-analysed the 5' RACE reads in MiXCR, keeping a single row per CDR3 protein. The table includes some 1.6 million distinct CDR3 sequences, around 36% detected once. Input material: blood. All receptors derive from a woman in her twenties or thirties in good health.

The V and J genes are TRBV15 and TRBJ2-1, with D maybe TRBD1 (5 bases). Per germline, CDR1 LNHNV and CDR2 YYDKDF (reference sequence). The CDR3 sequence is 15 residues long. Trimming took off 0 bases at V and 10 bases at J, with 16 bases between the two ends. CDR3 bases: TGTGCCACCAGCAGAGATAGGGGAAAGATAAGGGAGCAGTTCTTC. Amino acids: CATSRDRGKIREQFF.

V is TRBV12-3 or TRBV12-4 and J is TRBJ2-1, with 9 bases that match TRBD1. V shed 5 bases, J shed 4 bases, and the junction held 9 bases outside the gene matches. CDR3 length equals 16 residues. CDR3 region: CASSPIPGQGYNEQFF. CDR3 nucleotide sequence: TGTGCCAGCAGTCCGATTCCGGGACAGGGATACAATGAGCAGTTCTTC.

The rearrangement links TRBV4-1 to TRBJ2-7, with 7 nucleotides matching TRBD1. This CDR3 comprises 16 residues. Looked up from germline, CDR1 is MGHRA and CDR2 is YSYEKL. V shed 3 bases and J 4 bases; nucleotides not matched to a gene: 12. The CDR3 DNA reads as TGCGCCAGCAGCCAGAGGGGGACAGACAAGTTTTACGAGCAGTACTTC. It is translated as CASSQRGTDKFYEQYF.

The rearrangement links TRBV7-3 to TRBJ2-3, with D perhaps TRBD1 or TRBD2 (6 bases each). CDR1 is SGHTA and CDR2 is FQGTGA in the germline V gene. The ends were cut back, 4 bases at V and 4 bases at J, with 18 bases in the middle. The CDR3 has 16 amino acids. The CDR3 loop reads CASSSLGGPGADTQYF. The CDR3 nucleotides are TGTGCCAGCAGCTCCCTAGGGGGACCGGGGGCAGATACGCAGTATTTT.

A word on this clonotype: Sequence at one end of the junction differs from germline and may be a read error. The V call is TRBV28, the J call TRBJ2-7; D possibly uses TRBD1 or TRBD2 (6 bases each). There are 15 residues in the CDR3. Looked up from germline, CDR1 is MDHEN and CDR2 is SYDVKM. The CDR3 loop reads CASSRLGGLSYEQCF. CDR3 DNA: TGTGCCAGCAGTCGCCTGGGGGGCCTCTCCTACGAGCAGTGCTTC. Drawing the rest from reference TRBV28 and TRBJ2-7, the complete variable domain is DVKVTQSSRYLVKRTGEKVFLECVQDMDHENMFWYRQDPGLGLRLIYFSYDVKMKEKGDIPEGYSVSREKKERFSLILESASTNQTSMYLCASSRLGGLSYEQCFGPGTRLTVT.

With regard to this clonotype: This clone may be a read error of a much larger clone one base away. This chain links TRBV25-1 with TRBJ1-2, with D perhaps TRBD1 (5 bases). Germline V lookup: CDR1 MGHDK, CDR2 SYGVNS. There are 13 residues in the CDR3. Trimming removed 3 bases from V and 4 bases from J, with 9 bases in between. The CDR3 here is CASSDPGRYGYTF. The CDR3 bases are TGTGCCAGCAGTGATCCGGGGCGCTATGGCTACACCTTC.

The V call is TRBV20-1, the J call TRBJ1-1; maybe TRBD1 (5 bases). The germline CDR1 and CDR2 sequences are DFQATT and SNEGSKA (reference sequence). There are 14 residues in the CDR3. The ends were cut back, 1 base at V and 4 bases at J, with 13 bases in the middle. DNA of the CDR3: TGCAGTGCTAGAGGGGGGTCGGGGACCACTGAAGCTTTCTTT. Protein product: CSARGGSGTTEAFF.

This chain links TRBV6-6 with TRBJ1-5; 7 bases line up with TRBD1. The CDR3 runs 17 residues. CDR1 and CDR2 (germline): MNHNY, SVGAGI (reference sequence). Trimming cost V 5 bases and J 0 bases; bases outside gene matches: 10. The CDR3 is CASSIGTDFFSNQPQHF. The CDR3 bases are TGTGCCAGCAGTATCGGGACAGACTTTTTTAGCAATCAGCCCCAGCATTTT.

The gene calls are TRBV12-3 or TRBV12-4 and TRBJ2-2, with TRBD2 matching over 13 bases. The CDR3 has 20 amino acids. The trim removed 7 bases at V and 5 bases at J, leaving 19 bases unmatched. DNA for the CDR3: TGTGCCAGCACTTCCCCGAACCCACTAGCGGGAGGGCCGTGGACCGGGGAGCTGTTTTTT. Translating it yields CASTSPNPLAGGPWTGELFF.

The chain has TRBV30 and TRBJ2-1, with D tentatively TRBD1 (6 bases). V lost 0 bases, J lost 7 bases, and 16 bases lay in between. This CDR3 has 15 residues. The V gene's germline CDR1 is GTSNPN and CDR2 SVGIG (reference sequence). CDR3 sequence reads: CAWSVTRGWGNEQFF. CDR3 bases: TGTGCCTGGAGTGTAACCAGGGGATGGGGGAATGAGCAGTTCTTC.

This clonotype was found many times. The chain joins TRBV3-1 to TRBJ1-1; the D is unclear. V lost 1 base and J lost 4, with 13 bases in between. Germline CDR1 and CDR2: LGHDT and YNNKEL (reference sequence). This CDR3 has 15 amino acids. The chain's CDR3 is CASSQGLEGSTEAFF. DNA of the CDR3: TGTGCCAGCAGCCAAGGGTTGGAGGGCTCCACTGAAGCTTTCTTT.

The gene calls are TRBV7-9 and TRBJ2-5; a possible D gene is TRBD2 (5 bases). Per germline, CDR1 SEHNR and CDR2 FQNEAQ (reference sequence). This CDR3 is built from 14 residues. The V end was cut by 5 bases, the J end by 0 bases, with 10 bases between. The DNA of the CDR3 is TGTGCCAGCAGCGGCGGGCCCTACCAAGAGACCCAGTACTTC. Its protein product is CASSGGPYQETQYF. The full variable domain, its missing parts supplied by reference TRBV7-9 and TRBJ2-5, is DTGVSQNPRHKITKRGQNVTFRCDPISEHNRLYWYRQTLGQGPEFLTYFQNEAQLEKSRLLSDRFSAERPKGSFSTLEIQRTEQGDSAMYLCASSGGPYQETQYFGPGTRLLVL.

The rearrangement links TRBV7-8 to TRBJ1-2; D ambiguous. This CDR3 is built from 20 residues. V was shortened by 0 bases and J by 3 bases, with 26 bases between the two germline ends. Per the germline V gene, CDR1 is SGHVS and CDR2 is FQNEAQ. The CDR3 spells CASSLATTGRWANNHYGYTF. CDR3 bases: TGTGCCAGCAGCTTAGCAACTACCGGACGCTGGGCCAATAACCACTATGGCTACACCTTC.

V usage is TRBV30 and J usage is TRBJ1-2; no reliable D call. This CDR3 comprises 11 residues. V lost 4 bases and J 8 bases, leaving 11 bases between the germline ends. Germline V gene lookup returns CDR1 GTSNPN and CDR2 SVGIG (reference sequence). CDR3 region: CAWTVAWGYTF. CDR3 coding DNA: TGTGCCTGGACGGTCGCCTGGGGCTACACCTTC.

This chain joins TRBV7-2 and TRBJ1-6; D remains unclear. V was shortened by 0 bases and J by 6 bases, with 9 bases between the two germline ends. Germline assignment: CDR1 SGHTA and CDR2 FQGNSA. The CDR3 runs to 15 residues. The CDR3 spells CASSLARNSNSPLHF. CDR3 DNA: TGTGCCAGCAGCTTAGCGCGTAACAGTAATTCACCCCTCCACTTT.

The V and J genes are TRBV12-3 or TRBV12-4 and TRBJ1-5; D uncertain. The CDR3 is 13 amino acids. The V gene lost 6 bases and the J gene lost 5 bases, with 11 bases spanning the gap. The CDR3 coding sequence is TGTGCCAGCAGCTTACAGTGGGATCAGCCCCAGCATTTT. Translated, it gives CASSLQWDQPQHF.

CDR3 sequence: CAWSANEKLFF. As DNA, the CDR3 is TGTGCCTGGAGTGCAAATGAAAAACTGTTTTTT. The chain links TRBV30 to TRBJ1-4; unclear D gene. The V end lost 1 base, the J end lost 5 bases, and 2 bases lay between the germline ends. Germline V lookup: CDR1 GTSNPN, CDR2 SVGIG (reference sequence). This CDR3 region has 11 residues.

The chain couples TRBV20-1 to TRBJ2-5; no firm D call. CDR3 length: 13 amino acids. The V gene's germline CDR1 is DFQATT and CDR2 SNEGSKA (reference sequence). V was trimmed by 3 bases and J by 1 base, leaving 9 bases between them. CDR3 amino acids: CSARGGFQETQYF. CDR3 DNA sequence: TGCAGTGCTAGGGGTGGATTCCAAGAGACCCAGTACTTC.

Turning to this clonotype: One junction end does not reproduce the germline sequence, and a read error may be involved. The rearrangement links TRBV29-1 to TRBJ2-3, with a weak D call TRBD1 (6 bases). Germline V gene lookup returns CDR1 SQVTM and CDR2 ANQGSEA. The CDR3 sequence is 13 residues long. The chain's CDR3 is CSIESGAGHTQYF. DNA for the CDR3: TGCAGCATTGAGTCAGGGGCAGGGCATACGCAGTATTTT.

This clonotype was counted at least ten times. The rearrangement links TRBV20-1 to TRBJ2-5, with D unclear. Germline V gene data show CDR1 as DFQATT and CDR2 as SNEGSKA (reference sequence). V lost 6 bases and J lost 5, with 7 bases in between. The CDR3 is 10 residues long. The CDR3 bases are TGCAGTGCAGGGTGGGAGACCCAGTACTTC. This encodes CSAGWETQYF.

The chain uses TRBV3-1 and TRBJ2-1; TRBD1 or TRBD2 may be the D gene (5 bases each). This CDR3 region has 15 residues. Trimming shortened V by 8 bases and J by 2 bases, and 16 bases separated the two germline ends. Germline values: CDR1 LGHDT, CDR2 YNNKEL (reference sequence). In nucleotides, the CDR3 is TGTGCCAGCCAGGTTGGCCGGGGCCCCTACAATGAGCAGTTCTTC. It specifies CASQVGRGPYNEQFF.

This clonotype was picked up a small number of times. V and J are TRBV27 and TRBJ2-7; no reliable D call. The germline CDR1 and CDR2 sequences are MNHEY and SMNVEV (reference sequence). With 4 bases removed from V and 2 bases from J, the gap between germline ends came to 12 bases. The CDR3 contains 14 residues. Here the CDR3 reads CASSYASGAYEQYF. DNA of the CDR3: TGTGCCAGCAGTTATGCGAGTGGGGCCTACGAGCAGTACTTC.